This entry concerns a single TCR beta chain. The sample belongs to a study of technical replicates of blood from a handful of donors. After removal of 5 bases from V and 0 bases from J, the junction contained 1 base not matched to a gene. The CDR3 runs 15 residues. Germline CDR1 is MNHEY and CDR2 is SVGAGI. The table came from immunoSEQ multiplex PCR; TCRdb's copy has only in-frame clones and leaves some out. The data contain around 86,000 clones, approximately 97% of them singletons. The sequenced material came from T cells isolated from PBMCs. J is TRBJ2-2 and V is TRBV6-5; 9 bases match TRBD1. This sequence was found in a human donor in good health. CDR3 amino acids: CASSGDRANTGELFF. The DNA for the CDR3 is TGTGCCAGCAGTGGGGACAGGGCGAACACCGGGGAGCTGTTTTTT.